The clone carrying this TCR beta chain came up a few times. Patients from Seattle were sampled longitudinally, starting during active infection. As processed by the authors: Using reference gene primer amplification, nucleated cell counts were estimated. Assay: immunoSEQ multiplex PCR; the TCRdb copy retains only in-frame clones and omits some. V, J and clone size were drawn from that table, and D and trimming were deduced from the DNA. The sample holds about 280,000 clones, around 88% seen once. The sample comes from a study of blood T cell repertoires in COVID-19. The overall study: Samples came from the United States, Italy and Spain, spanning acute and convalescent COVID-19. T cells, B-cell-depleted T cells, or PBMCs supplied cDNA or gDNA.

The sequenced sample was peripheral blood. This clonotype was obtained from a woman in her sixties or seventies with COVID-19, enrolled during active disease.

CDR3 residues: CASSLLQGGNQPQHF. CDR3 nucleotides: TGTGCCAGCAGCTTATTGCAGGGTGGCAATCAGCCCCAGCATTTT. The chain carries TRBV11-2 and TRBJ1-5; the D gene is possibly TRBD1 (5 bases). The CDR3 runs 15 residues. V was cut by 2 bases and J by 2 bases, with 10 bases left in between. The germline gives CDR1 SGHAT, CDR2 FQNNGV.